A selection of T cell receptor beta chains follows, all from one sample in a study of technical replicates of blood from several donors. Repertoires were generated with immunoSEQ multiplex PCR, while TCRdb's copy carries only in-frame clones and drops some. The sample holds more than 65,000 clones; over 80% are singletons and the top ten take around 4.6%. What was sequenced was PBMCs. These receptors were obtained from a human donor in good health. Some clones in this sample may be carry-over from other donors' samples. Both conserved end residues are part of each CDR3. D genes are given only for firm matches. Some rows have no size entry. The others give once, few or many, or a class for an expanded clone.

D | J | V | size | DNA | CDR3
. | TRBJ2-7 | TRBV4-3 | . | TGCGCCAGCAGCCAAGGTAGTCCATTGTTCTTCGAGCAGTACTTC | CASSQGSPLFFEQYF
. | TRBJ1-3 | TRBV6-1 | . | TGTGCCAGCAGCTCAGGACAGTCTGGAAACACCATATATTTT | CASSSGQSGNTIYF
. | TRBJ1-3 | TRBV10-2 | . | TGCGCCAGCAGACCCGGACAAAACTCTGGAAACACCATATATTTT | CASRPGQNSGNTIYF
. | TRBJ2-7 | TRBV21-1 | . | TGTGCCAGCAGCCGCCCGGGACAGGGCTCCTACGAGCAGTACTTC | CASSRPGQGSYEQYF
TRBD1 | TRBJ1-6 | TRBV14 | . | TGTGCCAGCAGCCAATACAGGGGAATCGGGTATAATTCACCCCTCCACTTT | CASSQYRGIGYNSPLHF
TRBD1 | TRBJ1-3 | TRBV7-2 | . | TGTGCCAGCACAACAGGGGGAGGAAACACCATATATTTT | CASTTGGGNTIYF
TRBD2 | TRBJ2-1 | TRBV7-2 | . | TGTGCCAGCAGCTTCTCCGGGACTAGCCAACTACGCAATGAGCAGTTCTTC | CASSFSGTSQLRNEQFF
TRBD2 | TRBJ2-7 | TRBV6-5 | . | TGTGCCAGCAGATTGGCGGAAGGAGCGGGAGTCGAGCAGTACTTC | CASRLAEGAGVEQYF
TRBD1 | TRBJ1-1 | TRBV6-1 | . | TGTGCCAGCACCTTTGACAGGGAAGGGACTGAAGCTTTCTTT | CASTFDREGTEAFF
TRBD2 | TRBJ2-7 | TRBV7-2 | . | TGTGCCAGCAGCTTCAGCTTGAGCGGGGGGTACTACGAGCAGTACTTC | CASSFSLSGGYYEQYF
. | TRBJ2-6 | TRBV11-1 | . | TGTGCCAGCAGCTTCCAACGGCAGGCCGGGGCCAACGTCCTGACTTTC | CASSFQRQAGANVLTF
TRBD2 | TRBJ2-5 | TRBV7-3 | . | TGTGCCAGCAGCTTAGGGACTAGCGATGCGGAGACCCAGTACTTC | CASSLGTSDAETQYF
. | TRBJ2-7 | TRBV10-3 | . | TGTGCCATCAGGGGGGGTGGGGCCGAGCAGTACTTC | CAIRGGGAEQYF
TRBD2 | TRBJ2-2 | TRBV29-1 | . | TGCAGCGCTAGCGGACCGTCGAACACCGGGGAGCTGTTTTTT | CSASGPSNTGELFF
. | TRBJ2-4 | TRBV6-1 | . | TGTGCCAGCAGTGAGCGGGCTGTCAAAAACATTCAGTACTTC | CASSERAVKNIQYF
. | TRBJ1-1 | TRBV21-1 | . | TGTGCCAGCAGCAGATCCTCTCCTCTCGGACAGGGCTACCACATGAACACTGAAGCTTTCTTT | CASSRSSPLGQGYHMNTEAFF
. | TRBJ1-4 | TRBV27 | . | TGTGCCAGCACCTCGCGTGGGGGGGGAGTAGAAAAACTGTTTTTT | CASTSRGGGVEKLFF
TRBD2 | TRBJ2-5 | TRBV11-1 | once | TGTGCCAGCAGCCCCAGGGACGGGAGGGAAGAGACCCAGTACTTC | CASSPRDGREETQYF
. | TRBJ2-3 | TRBV12-5 | . | TGTGCTAGCCACCCGAGACACACAGATACGCAGTATTTT | CASHPRHTDTQYF
. | TRBJ2-3 | TRBV5-1 | . | TGCGCCAGCAGCGAAGGGGAAATCACAGATACGCAGTATTTT | CASSEGEITDTQYF
TRBD2 | TRBJ2-5 | TRBV5-4 | . | TGTGCCAGCAGCTTGGTGGGGCGGGGGGGTGGCGAGACCCAGTACTTC | CASSLVGRGGGETQYF
TRBD1 | TRBJ1-2 | TRBV5-1 | . | TGCGCCAGCAGCATGCAGGGGGCGACCGACTATGGCTACACCTTC | CASSMQGATDYGYTF
. | TRBJ2-7 | TRBV6-5 | . | TGTGCCAGCAGCTCCGCCGGGACACCACCCTACGAGCAGTACTTC | CASSSAGTPPYEQYF
TRBD2 | TRBJ2-7 | TRBV7-8 | . | TGTGCCAGCAGGGGTCCGCGGCGGGGGAGCTCCTACGAGCAGTACTTC | CASRGPRRGSSYEQYF
. | TRBJ2-3 | TRBV30 | . | TGTGCCTGGAGTAAGGAGGTTCCAGATACGCAGTATTTT | CAWSKEVPDTQYF
TRBD2 | TRBJ2-3 | TRBV4-3 | . | TGCGCCAGCAGCCCCTCCCGGAATAGCGGGGGGCGCACAGATACGCAGTATTTT | CASSPSRNSGGRTDTQYF
. | TRBJ1-3 | TRBV2 | . | TGTGCCAGCAGTGCTACGGGGGGGCTGGGAAACACCATATATTTT | CASSATGGLGNTIYF
. | TRBJ2-7 | TRBV7-9 | . | TGTGCCAGCAGCGGAACAACAGGGATCGAGCAGTACTTC | CASSGTTGIEQYF
TRBD2 | TRBJ2-5 | TRBV9 | . | TGTGCCAGCAGCGTAGGGCTAGCGGGACGGGAGACCCAGTACTTC | CASSVGLAGRETQYF
. | TRBJ2-3 | TRBV4-1 | once | TGCGCCAGCAGCCGGGACTTGTCAGATACGCAGTATTTT | CASSRDLSDTQYF
. | TRBJ2-7 | TRBV5-4 | . | TGTGCCACCAAGGTCGGAGCCACCTACGAGCAGTACTTC | CATKVGATYEQYF
. | TRBJ2-3 | TRBV21-1 | . | TGTGCCAGCACTTCCCTCAAGGGGGGGGCCACAGATACGCAGTATTTT | CASTSLKGGATDTQYF
TRBD1 | TRBJ2-5 | TRBV9 | . | TGTGCCAGCAGCCCTTCAGGGGGTTTTGGTCGGGGCCAAGAGACCCAGTACTTC | CASSPSGGFGRGQETQYF
TRBD2 | TRBJ2-1 | TRBV7-3 | . | TGTGCCAGCAGCTTAAAGCGGGAGCCACGATACAATGAGCAGTTCTTC | CASSLKREPRYNEQFF
TRBD1 | TRBJ1-1 | TRBV7-2 | . | TGTGCCAGCAGCAATGACAGGGTGGGTGAAGCTTTCTTT | CASSNDRVGEAFF
. | TRBJ1-1 | TRBV7-9 | few | TGTGCCAGCAGCTGGACAGAGAACACTGAAGCTTTCTTT | CASSWTENTEAFF
TRBD2 | TRBJ2-3 | TRBV5-4 | . | TGTGCCAGCAGCCCCGGACTAGGGCCGGATACGCAGTATTTT | CASSPGLGPDTQYF
TRBD1 | TRBJ2-4 | TRBV7-2 | . | TGTGCCAGCAGCTACCGACAGGGGGATCAAGCCAAAAACATTCAGTACTTC | CASSYRQGDQAKNIQYF
TRBD2 | TRBJ2-7 | TRBV6-5 | . | TGTGCCAGCAGCAAAAGCGGGGGGCTTTCCTACGAGCAGTACTTC | CASSKSGGLSYEQYF
. | TRBJ2-5 | TRBV11-3 | . | TGTGCCAGCAGCTTAGGTGCAGTTACCGAAGAGACCCAGTACTTC | CASSLGAVTEETQYF
TRBD2 | TRBJ2-1 | TRBV27 | . | TGTGCCAGCAGGCCGCTAAACGGGGGGGCCAATGAGCAGTTCTTC | CASRPLNGGANEQFF
. | TRBJ2-1 | TRBV27 | . | TGTGCCAGCAGTTTAACCTGGACTAATAATGAGCAGTTCTTC | CASSLTWTNNEQFF
. | TRBJ1-1 | TRBV7-6 | . | TGTGCCAGCAGCACCACAGGGACTGAAGCTTTCTTT | CASSTTGTEAFF
. | TRBJ1-1 | TRBV15 | . | TGTGCCACCAGCAAGGGAGTCATGAACACTGAAGCTTTCTTT | CATSKGVMNTEAFF
. | TRBJ2-3 | TRBV6-6 | . | TGTGCCAGCAGTTACTATCCATGGGGGGTGGCAGATACGCAGTATTTT | CASSYYPWGVADTQYF
. | TRBJ1-3 | TRBV25-1 | . | TGTGCCAGCCTCGGACAAAACTCTGGAAACACCATATATTTT | CASLGQNSGNTIYF